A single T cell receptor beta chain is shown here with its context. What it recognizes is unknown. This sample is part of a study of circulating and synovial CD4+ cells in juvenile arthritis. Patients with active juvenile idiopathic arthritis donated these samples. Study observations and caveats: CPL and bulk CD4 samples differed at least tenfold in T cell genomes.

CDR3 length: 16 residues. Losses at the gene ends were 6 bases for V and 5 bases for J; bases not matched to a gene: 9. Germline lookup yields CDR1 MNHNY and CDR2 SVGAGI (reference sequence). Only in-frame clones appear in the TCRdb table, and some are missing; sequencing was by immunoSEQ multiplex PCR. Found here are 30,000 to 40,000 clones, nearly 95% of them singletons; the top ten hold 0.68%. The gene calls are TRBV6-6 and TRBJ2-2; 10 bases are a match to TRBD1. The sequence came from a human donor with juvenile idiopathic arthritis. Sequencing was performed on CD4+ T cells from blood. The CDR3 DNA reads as TGTGCCAGCAGGGGAAGGACAGGGGGTCGGACCGGGGAGCTGTTTTTT. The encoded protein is CASRGRTGGRTGELFF.